Each of the 2 T cell receptor beta chains below was sequenced from the same sample in a study of CXCR3-negative and CXCR3-positive naive CD8 T cells. General study findings and limits: Naive cells that were CXCR3-positive had more hydrophobic TRB CDR3s (compared with CXCR3-negative naive cells).

What these receptors recognize is not known. The TRB cDNA libraries were prepared by 5' RACE with UMI labels. TCRdb reworked the 5' RACE reads into one entry per CDR3 protein, no DNA. The sample table sets out some 130,000 distinct CDR3 sequences. Sequencing was done on a sample of naive CXCR3+ CD8+ T cells from blood. Subset described: CD45RO-CCR7+CD27+CD95- naive CD8+ T cells expressing CXCR3 (TNR3+). Receptor source: a human donor in good health. Some clones in this sample may be carry-over from other donors' samples.

V and J are TRBV28 and TRBJ1-5. From germline, CDR1 is MDHEN and CDR2 SYDVKM. The CDR3 extends over 15 amino acids. The CDR3 here is CASSLTLLSNQPQHF. The full variable domain, in which reference TRBV28 and TRBJ1-5 provide the parts outside the CDR3, is DVKVTQSSRYLVKRTGEKVFLECVQDMDHENMFWYRQDPGLGLRLIYFSYDVKMKEKGDIPEGYSVSREKKERFSLILESASTNQTSMYLCASSLTLLSNQPQHFGDGTRLSIL.

The rearrangement joins TRBV4-3 to TRBJ1-1; TCRdb's D call, TRBD1, is unchecked because there is no DNA. The CDR3 consists of 15 residues. Germline V CDR1 and CDR2: LGHNA, YSLEER. CDR3 protein: CASSQDRGSATEAFF.